A selection of T cell receptor beta chains follows, all from one sample in a study of cytomegalovirus exposure and HLA in healthy donors. TCRdb keeps only in-frame clones here, not all; method: immunoSEQ multiplex PCR. This sample has about 240,000 clones; about 80% occur once, and the top ten carry around 5%. The specimen was PBMCs. The receptors originated from a middle-aged woman in good health and CMV-seropositive. CDR3s include the opening cysteine and the closing phenylalanine or tryptophan. The D gene is left open where the match is weak. Clone size is stated in some rows and not others, as once, few, many or a class when expanded.

J gene: TRBJ2-1; CDR3 length: 16; V gene: TRBV7-6; clone size: few; D gene: TRBD2; CDR3 protein: CASSGRSGGRGNEQFF; CDR3 DNA: TGTGCCAGCAGCGGACGATCGGGGGGGCGGGGCAATGAGCAGTTCTTC
J gene: TRBJ2-3; CDR3 length: 14; V gene: TRBV18; clone size: .; D gene: .; CDR3 protein: CASSPPTIGETQYF; CDR3 DNA: TGTGCCAGCTCACCACCCACCATCGGGGAGACGCAGTATTTT
J gene: TRBJ1-1; CDR3 length: 17; V gene: TRBV25-1; clone size: many; D gene: .; CDR3 protein: CASSDETGLGSIGEAFF; CDR3 DNA: TGTGCCAGCAGTGATGAGACAGGCCTAGGTTCGATTGGTGAAGCTTTCTTT
J gene: TRBJ1-1; CDR3 length: 13; V gene: TRBV29-1; clone size: .; D gene: .; CDR3 protein: CSAMGRLNTEAFF; CDR3 DNA: TGCAGCGCGATGGGGCGGTTGAACACTGAAGCTTTCTTT
J gene: TRBJ2-3; CDR3 length: 14; V gene: TRBV6-4; clone size: .; D gene: .; CDR3 protein: CASSDSIGGDTQYF; CDR3 DNA: TGTGCCAGCAGTGACTCGATCGGTGGAGATACGCAGTATTTT
J gene: TRBJ2-1; CDR3 length: 15; V gene: TRBV5-1; clone size: .; D gene: TRBD2; CDR3 protein: CASRSSGSGYNEQFF; CDR3 DNA: TGCGCCAGCAGGTCTAGCGGGAGTGGGTACAATGAGCAGTTCTTC
J gene: TRBJ1-2; CDR3 length: 15; V gene: TRBV27; clone size: few; D gene: TRBD1; CDR3 protein: CASSPYSDREDGYTF; CDR3 DNA: TGTGCCAGCAGTCCCTACTCGGACAGGGAGGATGGCTACACCTTC
J gene: TRBJ2-3; CDR3 length: 16; V gene: TRBV16; clone size: .; D gene: TRBD2; CDR3 protein: CASSGGLAGYTDTQYF; CDR3 DNA: TGTGCCAGCAGCGGCGGACTAGCGGGGTACACAGATACGCAGTATTTT
J gene: TRBJ2-3; CDR3 length: 12; V gene: TRBV29-1; clone size: .; D gene: .; CDR3 protein: CSIGTPTDTQYF; CDR3 DNA: TGCAGCATCGGGACTCCAACAGATACGCAGTATTTT
J gene: TRBJ1-2; CDR3 length: 14; V gene: TRBV6-6; clone size: .; D gene: .; CDR3 protein: CASSDRGILDGYTF; CDR3 DNA: TGTGCCAGCAGCGATCGTGGCATTTTGGATGGCTACACCTTC
J gene: TRBJ2-5; CDR3 length: 14; V gene: TRBV10-1; clone size: .; D gene: .; CDR3 protein: CASSESVAQETQYF; CDR3 DNA: TGCGCCAGCAGTGAGTCTGTAGCGCAAGAGACCCAGTACTTC
J gene: TRBJ2-7; CDR3 length: 16; V gene: TRBV7-2; clone size: once; D gene: .; CDR3 protein: CASSLVGGTQAYEQYF; CDR3 DNA: TGTGCCAGCAGCTTAGTTGGTGGGACTCAAGCCTACGAGCAGTACTTC
J gene: TRBJ1-1; CDR3 length: 15; V gene: TRBV18; clone size: .; D gene: TRBD1; CDR3 protein: CASSTQGALGTEAFF; CDR3 DNA: TGTGCCAGCTCGACTCAGGGGGCCCTGGGCACTGAAGCTTTCTTT
J gene: TRBJ1-2; CDR3 length: 14; V gene: TRBV27; clone size: .; D gene: .; CDR3 protein: CASSLQLTNYGYTF; CDR3 DNA: TGTGCCAGCAGTTTACAACTCACTAACTATGGCTACACCTTC
J gene: TRBJ1-1; CDR3 length: 17; V gene: TRBV27; clone size: once; D gene: TRBD1; CDR3 protein: CASSSSLNRGGNTEAFF; CDR3 DNA: TGTGCCAGCAGTTCCTCCCTTAACAGGGGAGGGAACACTGAAGCTTTCTTT
J gene: TRBJ2-5; CDR3 length: 14; V gene: TRBV9; clone size: .; D gene: .; CDR3 protein: CASSVAASVETQYF; CDR3 DNA: TGTGCCAGCAGCGTAGCGGCCAGCGTGGAGACCCAGTACTTC
J gene: TRBJ1-1; CDR3 length: 13; V gene: TRBV7-6; clone size: .; D gene: .; CDR3 protein: CASSPRRGTEAFF; CDR3 DNA: TGTGCCAGCAGCCCCCGTAGGGGCACTGAAGCTTTCTTT
J gene: TRBJ2-5; CDR3 length: 15; V gene: TRBV5-6; clone size: .; D gene: TRBD1; CDR3 protein: CASSSGQGARETQYF; CDR3 DNA: TGTGCCAGCAGCTCGGGACAGGGGGCCCGGGAGACCCAGTACTTC
J gene: TRBJ2-7; CDR3 length: 14; V gene: TRBV5-4; clone size: few; D gene: .; CDR3 protein: CASSAPPNSYEQYF; CDR3 DNA: TGTGCCAGCAGTGCGCCGCCTAACTCCTACGAGCAGTACTTC
J gene: TRBJ1-1; CDR3 length: 15; V gene: TRBV27; clone size: .; D gene: TRBD1; CDR3 protein: CASSPGTGGNTEAFF; CDR3 DNA: TGTGCCAGCAGCCCCGGGACAGGGGGCAACACTGAAGCTTTCTTT
J gene: TRBJ1-5; CDR3 length: 14; V gene: TRBV10-3; clone size: .; D gene: TRBD1; CDR3 protein: CAIGGQGPNQPQHF; CDR3 DNA: TGTGCCATCGGAGGACAGGGGCCCAATCAGCCCCAGCATTTT
J gene: TRBJ2-7; CDR3 length: 14; V gene: TRBV27; clone size: few; D gene: .; CDR3 protein: CASSLSSAAYEQYF; CDR3 DNA: TGTGCCAGCAGTTTATCGTCCGCAGCCTACGAGCAGTACTTC
J gene: TRBJ2-5; CDR3 length: 17; V gene: TRBV9; clone size: .; D gene: TRBD2; CDR3 protein: CASSVEDSGVDEETQYF; CDR3 DNA: TGTGCCAGCAGCGTAGAAGATAGCGGGGTTGACGAAGAGACCCAGTACTTC
J gene: TRBJ2-3; CDR3 length: 16; V gene: TRBV4-2; clone size: once; D gene: TRBD2; CDR3 protein: CASSRRLAGEVDTQYF; CDR3 DNA: TGTGCCAGCAGCCGACGACTAGCGGGAGAAGTAGATACGCAGTATTTT
J gene: TRBJ1-1; CDR3 length: 15; V gene: TRBV5-1; clone size: .; D gene: TRBD1; CDR3 protein: CASSLAGTDEREAFF; CDR3 DNA: TGCGCCAGCAGCTTGGCTGGGACAGACGAACGGGAAGCTTTCTTT
J gene: TRBJ1-1; CDR3 length: 14; V gene: TRBV28; clone size: .; D gene: .; CDR3 protein: CASSFPYPHTEAFF; CDR3 DNA: TGTGCCAGCAGTTTCCCCTATCCGCACACTGAAGCTTTCTTT
J gene: TRBJ1-2; CDR3 length: 13; V gene: TRBV5-6; clone size: .; D gene: .; CDR3 protein: CASSLGAGKGYTF; CDR3 DNA: TGTGCCAGCAGCTTGGGTGCAGGGAAAGGCTACACCTTC
J gene: TRBJ2-2; CDR3 length: 16; V gene: TRBV7-3; clone size: .; D gene: TRBD1; CDR3 protein: CASTNKGQGSAGELFF; CDR3 DNA: TGTGCCAGCACCAACAAGGGACAGGGAAGCGCCGGGGAGCTGTTTTTT
J gene: TRBJ2-3; CDR3 length: 16; V gene: TRBV7-9; clone size: .; D gene: TRBD1; CDR3 protein: CASSSGQGRGTDTQYF; CDR3 DNA: TGTGCCAGCAGCTCGGGACAGGGAAGAGGCACAGATACGCAGTATTTT
J gene: TRBJ1-1; CDR3 length: 12; V gene: TRBV11-1; clone size: .; D gene: TRBD1; CDR3 protein: CASSPGTGKAFF; CDR3 DNA: TGTGCCAGCAGCCCGGGGACAGGGAAAGCTTTCTTT
J gene: TRBJ2-1; CDR3 length: 14; V gene: TRBV7-3; clone size: once; D gene: .; CDR3 protein: CASSRLGGRDEQFF; CDR3 DNA: TGTGCCAGCAGCCGTCTTGGGGGGAGAGATGAGCAGTTCTTC
J gene: TRBJ1-6; CDR3 length: 16; V gene: TRBV5-4; clone size: .; D gene: .; CDR3 protein: CASSLDRAVNNSPLHF; CDR3 DNA: TGTGCCAGCAGCTTGGACAGAGCGGTTAATAATTCACCCCTCCACTTT
J gene: TRBJ1-4; CDR3 length: 14; V gene: TRBV10-3; clone size: few; D gene: TRBD1; CDR3 protein: CAIGPGGAREKLFF; CDR3 DNA: TGTGCCATCGGTCCAGGGGGCGCGAGGGAAAAACTGTTTTTT
J gene: TRBJ2-5; CDR3 length: 14; V gene: TRBV10-3; clone size: few; D gene: .; CDR3 protein: CAISAAGAQETQYF; CDR3 DNA: TGTGCCATCAGTGCCGCGGGGGCCCAAGAGACCCAGTACTTC